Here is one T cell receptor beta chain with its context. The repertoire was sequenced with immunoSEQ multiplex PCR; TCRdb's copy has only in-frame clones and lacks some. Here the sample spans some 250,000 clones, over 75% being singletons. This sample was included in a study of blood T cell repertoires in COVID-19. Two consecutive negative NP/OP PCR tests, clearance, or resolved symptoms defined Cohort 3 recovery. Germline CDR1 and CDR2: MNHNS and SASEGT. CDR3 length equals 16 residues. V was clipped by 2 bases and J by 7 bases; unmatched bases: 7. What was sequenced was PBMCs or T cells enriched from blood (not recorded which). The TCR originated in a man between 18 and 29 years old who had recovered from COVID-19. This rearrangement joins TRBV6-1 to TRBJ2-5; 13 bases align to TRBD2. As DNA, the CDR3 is TGTGCCAGCAGTGAATTGGGACTAGCGGGGTCGGCGACCCAGTACTTC. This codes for CASSELGLAGSATQYF.